A selection of T cell receptor beta chains follows, all from one sample in a study of blood T cell repertoires in COVID-19. Produced via immunoSEQ multiplex PCR; TCRdb's table is partial and in-frame only. The profile shows fewer than 600,000 clones, approximately 88% of them singletons. The sample consisted of PBMCs or T cells enriched from blood (not recorded which). The receptor set was obtained from a woman between 35 and 50 years old who had recovered from COVID-19. Each CDR3 is given without its conserved first and last residue. Each record gives: J gene, V gene, clone size, CDR3 protein. Not every row has a clone size; where given, it reads once, few, many or a size class.

TRBJ1-2,TRBV6-4,NA,ASGGQVPYRYT
TRBJ1-2,TRBV2,NA,ASCGQVPGYT
TRBJ2-1,TRBV11-2,NA,ASSPIRGGAYNEQF
TRBJ2-1,TRBV27,NA,ASSLSGVFNEQF
TRBJ1-5,TRBV29-1,NA,SVARLEGQPQH
TRBJ1-2,TRBV14,NA,ASSHLIGRRGDYGYT
TRBJ1-4,TRBV29-1,NA,SVGLRATNEKLF
TRBJ1-1,TRBV9,once,ASSVQGDTEAF
TRBJ2-5,TRBV5-1,NA,ASSLGMTPQETQY
TRBJ1-2,TRBV4-3,NA,ASSQETGNGYT
TRBJ1-2,TRBV29-1,NA,SVTEVRNGYT
TRBJ1-2,TRBV27,NA,ASSLRHPPTVVYGYT
TRBJ1-5,TRBV30,NA,AWNPQGARREPQH
TRBJ2-1,TRBV5-6,NA,ASSPVPGQGWDEQF
TRBJ1-1,TRBV4-1,NA,ASSHRQGNTEAF
TRBJ1-2,TRBV7-9,NA,ASSATDYGYT
TRBJ2-7,TRBV10-3,NA,AISGKGGLGSHEQY
TRBJ2-6,TRBV4-1,NA,ASSPEEAGANVLT
TRBJ2-5,TRBV7-9,NA,ASSLAGVETQY
TRBJ1-2,TRBV19,NA,AASPGTPYGYT
TRBJ1-1,TRBV10-3,NA,AIRDRGRNTEAF
TRBJ2-7,TRBV5-1,NA,ASSRTGSREEEQY
TRBJ1-5,TRBV19,NA,ASSIRYYSNQPQH
TRBJ2-2,TRBV23-1,once,ASSSPVGTRCDTGELF
TRBJ1-5,TRBV11-2,NA,ASSLDGARGQPQH
TRBJ1-5,TRBV19,few,ASSITGQISNQPQH
TRBJ1-1,TRBV7-6,NA,ASRVVGGTPEAF
TRBJ2-7,TRBV6-1,NA,ASSELRGVPYEQY
TRBJ2-6,TRBV13,NA,ASSLKTGGAFGANVLT
TRBJ2-7,TRBV7-9,NA,ASSLVVGQGYEQY
TRBJ1-2,TRBV29-1,once,SVVEGGSYGYT
TRBJ1-2,TRBV28,NA,ASSFAASGPYGYT
TRBJ2-2,TRBV10-2,few,ASSGLNTGELF
TRBJ1-6,TRBV25-1,NA,ASSPDRGRHSPLH
TRBJ1-1,TRBV10-1,NA,ASSRQGGTEAF
TRBJ1-3,TRBV14,NA,ASSQERLRFRQGVSGNTIY
TRBJ1-1,TRBV4-1,NA,ASSQDLRRTEAF
TRBJ1-5,TRBV2,NA,ASSRDLNNQPQH
TRBJ2-1,TRBV9,NA,ASSVAGLAGNEQF
TRBJ1-2,TRBV4-2,once,ASSQDRSGSRGYT
TRBJ2-7,TRBV19,NA,ASSSTGGQHEQY
TRBJ2-1,TRBV29-1,NA,SADRGREQF
TRBJ1-1,TRBV27,NA,ASAKDRRNTEAF
TRBJ1-1,TRBV12-5,NA,ASGKGRWDTEAF
TRBJ1-1,TRBV11-2,NA,ASSRLGGKNTEAF